This TCR beta chain came from a study of cytomegalovirus exposure and HLA in healthy donors. Amplification used 60 Vbeta primers and 13 Jbeta primers. Method: immunoSEQ multiplex PCR; TCRdb's copy keeps in-frame clones and lacks some. This table has about 92,000 clones, 70% to 90% appearing once. Germline CDR1 SGHTA, CDR2 FQGNSA. The V end was cut by 5 bases, the J end by 2 bases, with 16 bases between. The CDR3 runs 16 residues. Sequences were obtained from PBMCs. The clonotype comes from a woman under 30 in good health and CMV-seropositive. The rearrangement links TRBV7-2 to TRBJ1-5; TRBD1 might be the D (6 bases). DNA of the CDR3: TGTGCCAGCAGCCTCAACAGGGTTCTGGGCAATCAGCCCCAGCATTTT. It translates to CASSLNRVLGNQPQHF.